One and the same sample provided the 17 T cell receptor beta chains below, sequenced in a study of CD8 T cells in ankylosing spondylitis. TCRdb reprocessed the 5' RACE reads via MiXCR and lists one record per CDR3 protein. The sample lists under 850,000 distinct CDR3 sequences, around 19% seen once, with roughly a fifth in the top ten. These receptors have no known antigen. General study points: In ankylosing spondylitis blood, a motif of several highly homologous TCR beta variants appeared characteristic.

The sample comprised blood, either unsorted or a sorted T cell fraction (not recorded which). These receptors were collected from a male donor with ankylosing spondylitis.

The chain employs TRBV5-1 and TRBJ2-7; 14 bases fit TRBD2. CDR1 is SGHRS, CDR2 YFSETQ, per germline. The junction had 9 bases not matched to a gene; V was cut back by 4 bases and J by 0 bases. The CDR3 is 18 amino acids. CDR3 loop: CASSPGTSGSDVSYEQYF. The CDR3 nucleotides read TGCGCCAGCAGCCCGGGGACTAGCGGGAGCGATGTCTCCTACGAGCAGTACTTC.

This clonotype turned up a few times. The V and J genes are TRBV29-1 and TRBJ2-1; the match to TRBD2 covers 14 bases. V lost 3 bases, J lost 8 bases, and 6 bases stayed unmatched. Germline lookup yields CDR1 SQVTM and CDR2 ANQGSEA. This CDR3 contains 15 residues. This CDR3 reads CSVERTSGRKDEQFF. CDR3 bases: TGCAGCGTTGAGCGGACTAGCGGGAGGAAAGATGAGCAGTTCTTC.

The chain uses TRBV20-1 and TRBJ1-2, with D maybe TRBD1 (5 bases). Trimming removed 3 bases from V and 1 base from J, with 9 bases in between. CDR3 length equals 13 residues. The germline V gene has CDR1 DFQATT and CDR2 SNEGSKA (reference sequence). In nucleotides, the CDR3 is TGCAGTGCTAGTCTGGGACTTAACTATGGCTACACCTTC. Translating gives CSASLGLNYGYTF.

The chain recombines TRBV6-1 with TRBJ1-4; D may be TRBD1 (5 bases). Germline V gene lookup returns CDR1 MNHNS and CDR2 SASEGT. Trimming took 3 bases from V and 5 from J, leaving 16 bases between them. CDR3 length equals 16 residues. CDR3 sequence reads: CASSEWGKGKNEKLFF. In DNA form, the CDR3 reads TGTGCCAGCAGTGAGTGGGGCAAGGGCAAGAATGAAAAACTGTTTTTT.

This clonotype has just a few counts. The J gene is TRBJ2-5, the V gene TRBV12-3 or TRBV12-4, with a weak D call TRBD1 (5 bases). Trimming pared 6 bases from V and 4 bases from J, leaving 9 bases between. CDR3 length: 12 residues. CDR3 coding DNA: TGTGCCAGCAGGGGGCTTGGAGAGACCCAGTACTTC. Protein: CASRGLGETQYF.

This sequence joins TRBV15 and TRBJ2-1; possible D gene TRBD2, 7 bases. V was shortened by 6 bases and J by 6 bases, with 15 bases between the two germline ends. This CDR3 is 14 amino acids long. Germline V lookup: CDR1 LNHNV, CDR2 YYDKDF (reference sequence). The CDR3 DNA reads TGTGCCACCAGGGTGGGAGGGGGTCGCAATGAGCAGTTCTTC. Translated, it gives CATRVGGGRNEQFF.

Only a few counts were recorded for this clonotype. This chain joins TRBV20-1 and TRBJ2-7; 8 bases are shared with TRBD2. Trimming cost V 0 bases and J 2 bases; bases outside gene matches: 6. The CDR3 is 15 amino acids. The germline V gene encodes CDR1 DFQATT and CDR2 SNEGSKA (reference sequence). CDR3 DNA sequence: TGCAGTGCTAGAGATCGGGAGGGACTGCCCTACGAGCAGTACTTC. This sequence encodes CSARDREGLPYEQYF.

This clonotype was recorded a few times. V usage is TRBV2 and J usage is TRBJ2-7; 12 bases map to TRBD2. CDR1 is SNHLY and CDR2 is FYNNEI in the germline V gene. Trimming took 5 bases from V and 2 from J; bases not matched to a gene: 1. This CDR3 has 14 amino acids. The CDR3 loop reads CASSWTSGAYEQYF. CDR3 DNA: TGTGCCAGCAGTTGGACTAGCGGGGCCTACGAGCAGTACTTC.

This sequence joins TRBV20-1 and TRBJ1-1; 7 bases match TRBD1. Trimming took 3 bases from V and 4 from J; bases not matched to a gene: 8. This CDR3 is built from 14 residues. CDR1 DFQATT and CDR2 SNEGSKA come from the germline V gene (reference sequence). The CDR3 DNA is TGCAGTGCTAGCCCCCAAACAGGGGCCACTGAAGCTTTCTTT. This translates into CSASPQTGATEAFF.

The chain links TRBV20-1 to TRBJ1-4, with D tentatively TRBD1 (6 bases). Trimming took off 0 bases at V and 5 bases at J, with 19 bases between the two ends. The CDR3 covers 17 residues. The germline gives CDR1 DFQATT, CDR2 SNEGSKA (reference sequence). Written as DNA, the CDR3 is TGCAGTGCTAGAGATGCAGGGGACGGAAGTTTGAATGAAAAACTGTTTTTT. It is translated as CSARDAGDGSLNEKLFF.

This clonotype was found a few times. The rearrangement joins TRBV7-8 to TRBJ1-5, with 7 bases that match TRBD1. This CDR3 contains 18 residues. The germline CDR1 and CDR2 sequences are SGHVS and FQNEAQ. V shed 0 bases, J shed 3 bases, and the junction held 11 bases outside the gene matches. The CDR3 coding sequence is TGTGCCAGCAGCTTAGCGTGGCAGGGGGTATGGGTCAATCAGCCCCAGCATTTT. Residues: CASSLAWQGVWVNQPQHF.

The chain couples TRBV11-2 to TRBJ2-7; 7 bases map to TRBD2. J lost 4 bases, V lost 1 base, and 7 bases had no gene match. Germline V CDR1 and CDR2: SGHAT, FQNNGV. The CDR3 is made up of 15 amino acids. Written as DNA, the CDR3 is TGTGCCAGCAGCTTAGGAGCGGGAATAGGATACGAGCAGTACTTC. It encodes CASSLGAGIGYEQYF.

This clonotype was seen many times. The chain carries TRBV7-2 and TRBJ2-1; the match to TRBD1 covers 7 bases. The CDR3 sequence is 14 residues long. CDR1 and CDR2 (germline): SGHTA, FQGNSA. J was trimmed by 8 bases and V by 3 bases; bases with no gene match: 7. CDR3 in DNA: TGTGCCAGCAGCTTCAACAGGGGATCGGATGAGCAGTTCTTC. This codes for CASSFNRGSDEQFF.

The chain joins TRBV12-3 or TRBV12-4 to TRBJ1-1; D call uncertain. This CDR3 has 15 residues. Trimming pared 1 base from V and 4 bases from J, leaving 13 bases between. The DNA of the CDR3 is TGTGCCAGCAGTTTAGGGGTCAGTTCGTTCACTGAAGCTTTCTTT. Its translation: CASSLGVSSFTEAFF.

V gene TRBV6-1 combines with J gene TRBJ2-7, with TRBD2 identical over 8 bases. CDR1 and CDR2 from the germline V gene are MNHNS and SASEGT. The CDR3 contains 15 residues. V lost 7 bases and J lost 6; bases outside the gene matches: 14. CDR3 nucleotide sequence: TGTGCCAGCAACGGGGTAGCGGGACTTGGCACCGAGCAGTACTTC. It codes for CASNGVAGLGTEQYF.

CDR3 nucleotide sequence: TGTGCCAGCAGCCCCAGACAGGGGGCCAGCACTGAAGCTTTCTTT. Amino acids: CASSPRQGASTEAFF. The chain is built from TRBV6-1 and TRBJ1-1; 10 positions match TRBD1. This CDR3 has 15 amino acids. V shed 6 bases and J 4 bases; nucleotides not matched to a gene: 8. Germline lookup yields CDR1 MNHNS and CDR2 SASEGT.

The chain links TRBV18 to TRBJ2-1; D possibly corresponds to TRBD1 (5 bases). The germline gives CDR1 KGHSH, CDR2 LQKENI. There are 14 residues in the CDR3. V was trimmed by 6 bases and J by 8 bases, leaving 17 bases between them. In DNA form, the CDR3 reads TGTGCCAGCTCCAATACAGTCCTAGGGGATGAGCAGTTCTTC. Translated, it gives CASSNTVLGDEQFF.